Below, one TCR beta chain is given with its context. These data are taken from a study of blood T cell repertoires in COVID-19. Study overall: Samples taken during acute and convalescent COVID-19 were collected in the United States, Italy and Spain. PBMCs, B-cell-depleted T cells, or T cells were the source of the cDNA or gDNA that made up the material.

Original handling: Cell counts per sample came from amplifying reference gene primers. TCRdb keeps only in-frame clones here, not all; method: immunoSEQ multiplex PCR. V and J calls and clone size come straight from that table; D and trimming were deduced from the DNA. Altogether approximately 180,000 clones are present, around 85% being singletons, with the ten largest covering around 10%. The CDR3 covers 13 residues. Germline CDR1 KGHSH, CDR2 LQKENI. Between the trimmed V and J ends, which lost 0 bases and 4 bases, there was a span of 4 bases. The specimen sequenced was peripheral blood. The rearrangement uses TRBV18 and TRBJ1-3; the D is unclear. This TCR derives from a woman of 80 years or more with acute or convalescent COVID-19. CDR3 in DNA: TGTGCCAGCTCACCACCCATCGGAAACACCATATATTTT. It translates to CASSPPIGNTIYF.